This T cell receptor (beta chain) was sequenced for a study of blood T cell repertoires in COVID-19. Whole-study context: T cells, B-cell-depleted T cells, or PBMCs supplied cDNA or gDNA.

Trimming removed 3 bases at V and 1 base at J, with 6 bases between. Germline CDR1 is LNHDA and CDR2 is SQIVND (reference sequence). CDR3 length equals 14 residues. Clones were read by immunoSEQ multiplex PCR, and TCRdb kept only the in-frame ones, dropping some. The sample shows 68,000 or so clones, about 91% of them seen only once. This clonotype originated in a man aged 35 to 55 with COVID-19, enrolled during active disease. The chain combines TRBV19 with TRBJ2-2; maybe TRBD2 (5 bases). Sequencing was performed on peripheral blood. CDR3 nucleotide sequence: TGTGCCAGTAGTATTGGAGGGAACACCGGGGAGCTGTTTTTT. Its protein product is CASSIGGNTGELFF.